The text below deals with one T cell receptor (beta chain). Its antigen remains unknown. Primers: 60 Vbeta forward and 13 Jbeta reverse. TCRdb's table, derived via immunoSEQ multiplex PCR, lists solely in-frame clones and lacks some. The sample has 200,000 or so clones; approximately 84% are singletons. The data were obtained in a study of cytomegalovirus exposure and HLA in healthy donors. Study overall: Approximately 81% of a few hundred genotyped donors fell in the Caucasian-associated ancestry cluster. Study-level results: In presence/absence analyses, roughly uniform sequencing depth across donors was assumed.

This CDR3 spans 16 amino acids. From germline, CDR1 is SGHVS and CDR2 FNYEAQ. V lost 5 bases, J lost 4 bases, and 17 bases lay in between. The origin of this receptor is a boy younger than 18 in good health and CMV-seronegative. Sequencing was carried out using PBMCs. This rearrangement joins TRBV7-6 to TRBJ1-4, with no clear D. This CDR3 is CASSHEPNVYNEKLFF. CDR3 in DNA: TGTGCCAGCAGCCACGAGCCGAACGTTTATAATGAAAAACTGTTTTTT.